This entry features one TCR beta chain sequence. Antigen: not known. Assay version v3.0 of immunoSEQ was used, and it was run at survey level. Repertoires were generated with immunoSEQ multiplex PCR, while TCRdb's copy carries only in-frame clones and drops some. The sample includes tens of thousands of clones, around 90% seen only once; the top ten take 4.3%. The source of the sample is a study of long-term antiretroviral therapy in people with HIV. The study's findings and limits: No data were available on ART adherence, viral resistance or therapy changes. The study found that diversity rose after ART but stayed below transplant donor controls.

The CDR3 runs to 12 residues. CDR1 is GTSNPN, CDR2 SVGIG, per germline (reference sequence). Trimming pared 3 bases from V and 8 bases from J, leaving 11 bases between. Post-ART PBMC samples numbered at least two per donor, and pre-ART ones at least one. Every specimen provided about 1-10 million cryopreserved PBMC before DNA extraction took place. The clonotype originates from a middle-aged woman with HIV. Sequencing was performed on unsorted PBMCs, taken about 5.5 years after starting antiretroviral therapy. The chain joins TRBV30 to TRBJ1-3, with TRBD1 as a possible D gene (5 bases). CDR3 residues: CAWSRSGDTIYF. The CDR3 bases are TGTGCCTGGAGCCGCTCGGGGGACACCATATATTTT.